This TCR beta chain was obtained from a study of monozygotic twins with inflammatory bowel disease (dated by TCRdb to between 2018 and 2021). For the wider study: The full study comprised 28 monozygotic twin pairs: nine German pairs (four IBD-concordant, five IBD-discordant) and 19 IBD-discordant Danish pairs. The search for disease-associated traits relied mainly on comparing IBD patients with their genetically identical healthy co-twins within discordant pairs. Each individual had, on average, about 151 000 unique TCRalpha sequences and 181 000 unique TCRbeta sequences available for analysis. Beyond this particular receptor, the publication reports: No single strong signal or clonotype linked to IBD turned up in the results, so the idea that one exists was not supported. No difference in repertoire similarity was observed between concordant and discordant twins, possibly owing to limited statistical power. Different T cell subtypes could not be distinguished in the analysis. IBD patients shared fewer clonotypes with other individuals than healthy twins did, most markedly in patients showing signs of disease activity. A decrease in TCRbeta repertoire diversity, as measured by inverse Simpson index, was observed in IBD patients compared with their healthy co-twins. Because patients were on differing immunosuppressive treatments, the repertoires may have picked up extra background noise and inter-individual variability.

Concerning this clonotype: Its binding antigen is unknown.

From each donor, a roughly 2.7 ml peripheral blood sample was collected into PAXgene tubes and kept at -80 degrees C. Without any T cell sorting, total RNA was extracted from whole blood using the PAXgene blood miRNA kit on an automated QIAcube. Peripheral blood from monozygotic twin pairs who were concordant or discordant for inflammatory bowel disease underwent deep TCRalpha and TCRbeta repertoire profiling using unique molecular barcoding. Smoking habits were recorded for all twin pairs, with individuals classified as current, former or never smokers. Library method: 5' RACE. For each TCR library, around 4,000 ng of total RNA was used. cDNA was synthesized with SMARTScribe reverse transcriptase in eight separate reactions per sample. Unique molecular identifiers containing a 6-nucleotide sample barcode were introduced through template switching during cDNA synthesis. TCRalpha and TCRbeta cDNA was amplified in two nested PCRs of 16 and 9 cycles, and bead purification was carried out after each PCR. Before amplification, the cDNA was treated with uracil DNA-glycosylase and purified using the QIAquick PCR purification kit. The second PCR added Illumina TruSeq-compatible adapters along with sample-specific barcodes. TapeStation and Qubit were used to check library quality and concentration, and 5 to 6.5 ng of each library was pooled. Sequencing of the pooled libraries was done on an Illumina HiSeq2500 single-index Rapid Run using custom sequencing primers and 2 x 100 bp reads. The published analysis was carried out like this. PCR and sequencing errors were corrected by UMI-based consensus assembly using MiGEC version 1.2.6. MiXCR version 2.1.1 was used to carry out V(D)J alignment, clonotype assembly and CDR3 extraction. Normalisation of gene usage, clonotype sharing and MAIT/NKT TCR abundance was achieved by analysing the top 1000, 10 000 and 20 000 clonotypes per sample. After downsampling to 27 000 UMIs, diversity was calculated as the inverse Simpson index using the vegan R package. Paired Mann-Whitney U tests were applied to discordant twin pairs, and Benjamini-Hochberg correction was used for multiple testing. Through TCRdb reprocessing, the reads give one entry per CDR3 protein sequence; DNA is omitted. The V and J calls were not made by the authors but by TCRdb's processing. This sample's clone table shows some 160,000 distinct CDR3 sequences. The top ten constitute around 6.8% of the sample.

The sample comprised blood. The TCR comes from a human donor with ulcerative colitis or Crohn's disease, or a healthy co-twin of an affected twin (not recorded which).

The CDR3 amino acid sequence is: CASSLLRGTSGLHEQFF. The rearrangement combines TRBV27 with TRBJ2-1; TCRdb's D call, TRBD2, is unchecked because there is no DNA. The CDR3 numbers 17 residues from cysteine through phenylalanine. The coding DNA is unavailable. Per the germline V gene (reference sequence), MNHEY is the CDR1 and SMNVEV is the CDR2.